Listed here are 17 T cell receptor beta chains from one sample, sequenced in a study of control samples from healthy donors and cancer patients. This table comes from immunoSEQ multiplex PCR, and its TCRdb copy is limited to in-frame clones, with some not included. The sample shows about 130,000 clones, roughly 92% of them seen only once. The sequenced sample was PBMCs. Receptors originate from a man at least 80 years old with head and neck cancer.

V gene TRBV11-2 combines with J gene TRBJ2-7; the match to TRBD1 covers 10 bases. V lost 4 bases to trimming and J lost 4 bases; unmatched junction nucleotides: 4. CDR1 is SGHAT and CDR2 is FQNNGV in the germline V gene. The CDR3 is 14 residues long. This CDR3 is CASSSGTGVYEQYF. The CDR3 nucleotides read TGTGCCAGCAGCTCCGGGACAGGGGTTTACGAGCAGTACTTC.

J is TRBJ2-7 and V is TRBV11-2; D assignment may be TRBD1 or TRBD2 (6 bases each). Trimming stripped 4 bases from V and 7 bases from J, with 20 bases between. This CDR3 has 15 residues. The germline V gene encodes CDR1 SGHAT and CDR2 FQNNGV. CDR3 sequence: CASSSSGGGFWEQYF. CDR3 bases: TGTGCCAGCAGCTCCAGCGGAGGGGGGTTTTGGGAGCAGTACTTC.

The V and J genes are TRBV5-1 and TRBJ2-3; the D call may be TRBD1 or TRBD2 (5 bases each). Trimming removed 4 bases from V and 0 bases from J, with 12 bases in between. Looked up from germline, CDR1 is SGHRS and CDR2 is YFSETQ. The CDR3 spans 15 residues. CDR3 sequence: CASSPVGTSTDTQYF. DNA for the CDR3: TGCGCCAGCAGCCCCGTTGGGACCAGCACAGATACGCAGTATTTT. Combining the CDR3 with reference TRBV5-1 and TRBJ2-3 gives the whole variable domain KAGVTQTPRYLIKTRGQQVTLSCSPISGHRSVSWYQQTPGQGLQFLFEYFSETQRNKGNFPGRFSGRQFSNSRSEMNVSTLELGDSALYLCASSPVGTSTDTQYFGPGTRLTVL.

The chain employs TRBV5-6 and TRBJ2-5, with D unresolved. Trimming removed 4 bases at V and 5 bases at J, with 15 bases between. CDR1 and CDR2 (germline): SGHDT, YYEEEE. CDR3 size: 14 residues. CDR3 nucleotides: TGTGCCAGCAGCCTCACCGCAATTTCGGAGACCCAGTACTTC. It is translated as CASSLTAISETQYF.

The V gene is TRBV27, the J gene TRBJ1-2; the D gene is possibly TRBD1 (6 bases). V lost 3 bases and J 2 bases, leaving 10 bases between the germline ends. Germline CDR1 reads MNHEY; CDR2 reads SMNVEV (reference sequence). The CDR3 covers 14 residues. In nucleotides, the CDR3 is TGTGCCAGCAGTTTGCGGCAGGGGAACTATGGCTACACCTTC. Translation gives CASSLRQGNYGYTF.

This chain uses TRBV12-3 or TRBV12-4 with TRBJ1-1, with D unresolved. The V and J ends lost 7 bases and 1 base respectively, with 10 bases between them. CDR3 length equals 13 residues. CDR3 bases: TGTGCCAGCACCCAGAGGGAGAACACTGAAGCTTTCTTT. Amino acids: CASTQRENTEAFF.

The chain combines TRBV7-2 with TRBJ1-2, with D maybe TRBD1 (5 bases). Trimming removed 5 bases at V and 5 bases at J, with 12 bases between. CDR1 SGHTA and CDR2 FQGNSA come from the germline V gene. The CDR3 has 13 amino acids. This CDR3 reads CASSPHGTYGYTF. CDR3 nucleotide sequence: TGTGCCAGCAGCCCCCACGGGACTTATGGCTACACCTTC.

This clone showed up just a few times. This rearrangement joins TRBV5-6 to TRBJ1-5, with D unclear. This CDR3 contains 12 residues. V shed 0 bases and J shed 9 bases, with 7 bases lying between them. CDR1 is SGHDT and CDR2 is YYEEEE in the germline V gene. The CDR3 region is CASSLGGGPQHF. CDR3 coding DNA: TGTGCCAGCAGCTTGGGGGGAGGGCCCCAGCATTTT.

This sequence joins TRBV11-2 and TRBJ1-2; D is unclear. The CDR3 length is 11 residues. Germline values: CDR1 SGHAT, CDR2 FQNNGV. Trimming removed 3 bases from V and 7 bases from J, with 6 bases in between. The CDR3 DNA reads TGTGCCAGCAGCTTCTACACTGGCTACACCTTC. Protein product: CASSFYTGYTF.

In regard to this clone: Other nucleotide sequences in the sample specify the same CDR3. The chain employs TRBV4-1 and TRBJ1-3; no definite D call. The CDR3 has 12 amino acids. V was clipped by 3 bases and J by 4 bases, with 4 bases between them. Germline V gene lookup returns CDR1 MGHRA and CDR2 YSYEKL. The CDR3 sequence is CASSQEGNTIYF. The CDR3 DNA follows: TGCGCCAGCAGCCAGGAGGGAAACACCATATATTTT.

CDR3 in amino acids: CASSLDGGTGTEAFF. The DNA of the CDR3 is TGTGCCAGCAGCTTGGATGGAGGGACAGGCACTGAAGCTTTCTTT. The V call is TRBV5-4, the J call TRBJ1-1, with TRBD1 matching 8 bases. Unmatched junction bases numbered 5, after V lost 0 bases and J lost 4 bases. Germline V gene sequence: CDR1 SGHNT, CDR2 YYREEE (reference sequence). The CDR3 covers 15 residues. The variable domain in full, completed from reference TRBV5-4 and TRBJ1-1, reads ETGVTQSPTHLIKTRGQQVTLRCSSQSGHNTVSWYQQALGQGPQFIFQYYREEENGRGNFPPRFSGLQFPNYSSELNVNALELDDSALYLCASSLDGGTGTEAFFGQGTRLTVV.

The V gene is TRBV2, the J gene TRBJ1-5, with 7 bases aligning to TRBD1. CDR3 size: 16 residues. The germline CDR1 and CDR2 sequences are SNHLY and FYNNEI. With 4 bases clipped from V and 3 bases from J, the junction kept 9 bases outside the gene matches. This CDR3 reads CASSVTGALSNQPQHF. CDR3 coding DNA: TGTGCCAGCAGTGTCACAGGGGCGCTCTCCAATCAGCCCCAGCATTTT.

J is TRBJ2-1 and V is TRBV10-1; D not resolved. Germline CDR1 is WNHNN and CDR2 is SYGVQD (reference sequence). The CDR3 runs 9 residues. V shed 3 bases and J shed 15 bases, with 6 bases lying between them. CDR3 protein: CASSDKVFF. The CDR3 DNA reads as TGCGCCAGCAGTGATAAGGTGTTCTTC.

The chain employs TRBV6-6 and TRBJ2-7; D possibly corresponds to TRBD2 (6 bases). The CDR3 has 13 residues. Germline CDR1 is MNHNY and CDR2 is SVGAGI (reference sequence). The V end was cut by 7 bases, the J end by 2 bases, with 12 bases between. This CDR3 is CASISRLAYEQYF. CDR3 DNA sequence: TGTGCCAGCATATCCAGACTAGCCTACGAGCAGTACTTC.

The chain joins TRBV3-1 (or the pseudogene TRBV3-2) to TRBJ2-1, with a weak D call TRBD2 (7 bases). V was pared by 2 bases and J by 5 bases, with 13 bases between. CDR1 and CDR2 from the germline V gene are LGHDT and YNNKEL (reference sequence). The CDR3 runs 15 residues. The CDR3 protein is CASSQRGARNNEQFF. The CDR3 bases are TGTGCCAGCAGCCAACGGGGGGCGCGGAACAATGAGCAGTTCTTC.

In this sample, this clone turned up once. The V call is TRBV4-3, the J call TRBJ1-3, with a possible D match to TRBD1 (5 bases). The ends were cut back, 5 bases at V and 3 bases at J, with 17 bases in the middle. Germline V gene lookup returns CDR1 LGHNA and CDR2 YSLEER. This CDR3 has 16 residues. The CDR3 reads CASSAFRAGDGNTIYF. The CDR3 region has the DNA TGCGCCAGCAGCGCCTTCAGGGCCGGGGATGGAAACACCATATATTTT.

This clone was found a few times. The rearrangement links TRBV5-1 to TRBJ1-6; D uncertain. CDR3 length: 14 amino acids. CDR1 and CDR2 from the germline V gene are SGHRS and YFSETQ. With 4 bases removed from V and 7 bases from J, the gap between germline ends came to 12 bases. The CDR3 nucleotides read TGCGCCAGCAGCCTGGACCCGCGGAATTCACCCCTCCACTTT. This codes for CASSLDPRNSPLHF.